Listed below are T cell receptor beta chains from one sample, sequenced in a study of early T cells in non-severe SARS-CoV-2 infection. TCRdb re-derived calls from the 5' RACE reads in MiXCR, one entry per CDR3 protein. Of about 50,000 distinct CDR3 sequences in the sample, almost 9.5% are singletons; the top ten hold about 15%. Specimen: whole blood. Receptors were obtained from an adult who was a healthcare worker with PCR-confirmed SARS-CoV-2 infection or an uninfected control (not recorded which). The CDR3 runs from the conserved cysteine through the conserved F or W. Fields, in order: clone size, D gene, J gene, V gene, CDR3 protein, CDR3 DNA. D genes are given only for firm matches. Rows may omit the clone size; those that give it use once, few, many or a size class.

few,NA,TRBJ1-1,TRBV4-3,CASSQANGGGPEAFF,TGCGCCAGCAGCCAAGCAAACGGTGGAGGTCCTGAAGCTTTCTTT
many,TRBD1,TRBJ2-7,TRBV2,CASRETGPSYEQYF,TGTGCCAGCAGGGAGACAGGGCCTTCCTACGAGCAGTACTTC
NA,NA,TRBJ2-4,TRBV5-6,CASSLAKYSLAKNIQYF,TGTGCCAGCAGCTTGGCCAAGTACAGCCTAGCCAAAAACATTCAGTACTTC
NA,NA,TRBJ1-3,TRBV7-2,CASSLAGGFSSENTIYF,TGTGCCAGCAGCTTAGCAGGGGGGTTCAGCTCTGAAAACACCATATATTTT
few,TRBD1,TRBJ2-3,TRBV27,CASRGRLTGGADTQYF,TGTGCCAGCAGAGGTCGGTTGACAGGGGGAGCCGATACGCAGTATTTT
many,NA,TRBJ1-1,TRBV29-1,CSVVGVGTEAFF,TGCAGCGTTGTTGGGGTAGGCACTGAAGCTTTCTTT
NA,TRBD1,TRBJ1-1,TRBV27,CASEGQGVSEAFF,TGTGCCAGCGAGGGACAGGGGGTTTCTGAAGCTTTCTTT
NA,NA,TRBJ2-2,TRBV14,CASSPWDVGAYTGELFF,TGTGCCAGCAGCCCTTGGGACGTGGGGGCGTACACCGGGGAGCTGTTTTTT
many,NA,TRBJ2-5,TRBV15,CATSRDNRAKETQYF,TGTGCCACCAGCAGAGATAACAGGGCCAAAGAGACCCAGTACTTC
few,NA,TRBJ1-1,TRBV6-2/TRBV6-3,CASSLQGPMNTEAFF,TGTGCCAGCAGTTTACAGGGTCCCATGAACACTGAAGCTTTCTTT
NA,TRBD2,TRBJ2-1,TRBV6-2/TRBV6-3,CASSSLISGLSSYNEQFF,TGTGCCAGCAGTTCCCTAATTAGCGGGCTAAGCTCCTACAATGAGCAGTTCTTC
many,NA,TRBJ2-1,TRBV5-5,CASSLVRKSAYNEQFF,TGTGCCAGCAGCTTGGTAAGGAAATCCGCCTACAATGAGCAGTTCTTC
medium-sized,NA,TRBJ2-3,TRBV29-1,CSVGGGTDTQYF,TGCAGCGTTGGTGGAGGCACAGATACGCAGTATTTT
many,TRBD2,TRBJ2-3,TRBV5-4,CASSSTSASDTQYF,TGTGCCAGCAGTTCGACTAGCGCGTCTGATACGCAGTATTTT
NA,NA,TRBJ2-5,TRBV12-3/TRBV12-4,CASRESEETQYF,TGTGCCAGCAGAGAGAGTGAAGAGACCCAGTACTTC
few,NA,TRBJ2-1,TRBV5-6,CASSLELAASYNEQFF,TGTGCCAGCAGCTTGGAATTGGCAGCATCCTACAATGAGCAGTTCTTC
many,NA,TRBJ1-4,TRBV7-2,CASSNGPYNEKLFF,TGTGCCAGCAGCAACGGACCGTATAATGAAAAACTGTTTTTT